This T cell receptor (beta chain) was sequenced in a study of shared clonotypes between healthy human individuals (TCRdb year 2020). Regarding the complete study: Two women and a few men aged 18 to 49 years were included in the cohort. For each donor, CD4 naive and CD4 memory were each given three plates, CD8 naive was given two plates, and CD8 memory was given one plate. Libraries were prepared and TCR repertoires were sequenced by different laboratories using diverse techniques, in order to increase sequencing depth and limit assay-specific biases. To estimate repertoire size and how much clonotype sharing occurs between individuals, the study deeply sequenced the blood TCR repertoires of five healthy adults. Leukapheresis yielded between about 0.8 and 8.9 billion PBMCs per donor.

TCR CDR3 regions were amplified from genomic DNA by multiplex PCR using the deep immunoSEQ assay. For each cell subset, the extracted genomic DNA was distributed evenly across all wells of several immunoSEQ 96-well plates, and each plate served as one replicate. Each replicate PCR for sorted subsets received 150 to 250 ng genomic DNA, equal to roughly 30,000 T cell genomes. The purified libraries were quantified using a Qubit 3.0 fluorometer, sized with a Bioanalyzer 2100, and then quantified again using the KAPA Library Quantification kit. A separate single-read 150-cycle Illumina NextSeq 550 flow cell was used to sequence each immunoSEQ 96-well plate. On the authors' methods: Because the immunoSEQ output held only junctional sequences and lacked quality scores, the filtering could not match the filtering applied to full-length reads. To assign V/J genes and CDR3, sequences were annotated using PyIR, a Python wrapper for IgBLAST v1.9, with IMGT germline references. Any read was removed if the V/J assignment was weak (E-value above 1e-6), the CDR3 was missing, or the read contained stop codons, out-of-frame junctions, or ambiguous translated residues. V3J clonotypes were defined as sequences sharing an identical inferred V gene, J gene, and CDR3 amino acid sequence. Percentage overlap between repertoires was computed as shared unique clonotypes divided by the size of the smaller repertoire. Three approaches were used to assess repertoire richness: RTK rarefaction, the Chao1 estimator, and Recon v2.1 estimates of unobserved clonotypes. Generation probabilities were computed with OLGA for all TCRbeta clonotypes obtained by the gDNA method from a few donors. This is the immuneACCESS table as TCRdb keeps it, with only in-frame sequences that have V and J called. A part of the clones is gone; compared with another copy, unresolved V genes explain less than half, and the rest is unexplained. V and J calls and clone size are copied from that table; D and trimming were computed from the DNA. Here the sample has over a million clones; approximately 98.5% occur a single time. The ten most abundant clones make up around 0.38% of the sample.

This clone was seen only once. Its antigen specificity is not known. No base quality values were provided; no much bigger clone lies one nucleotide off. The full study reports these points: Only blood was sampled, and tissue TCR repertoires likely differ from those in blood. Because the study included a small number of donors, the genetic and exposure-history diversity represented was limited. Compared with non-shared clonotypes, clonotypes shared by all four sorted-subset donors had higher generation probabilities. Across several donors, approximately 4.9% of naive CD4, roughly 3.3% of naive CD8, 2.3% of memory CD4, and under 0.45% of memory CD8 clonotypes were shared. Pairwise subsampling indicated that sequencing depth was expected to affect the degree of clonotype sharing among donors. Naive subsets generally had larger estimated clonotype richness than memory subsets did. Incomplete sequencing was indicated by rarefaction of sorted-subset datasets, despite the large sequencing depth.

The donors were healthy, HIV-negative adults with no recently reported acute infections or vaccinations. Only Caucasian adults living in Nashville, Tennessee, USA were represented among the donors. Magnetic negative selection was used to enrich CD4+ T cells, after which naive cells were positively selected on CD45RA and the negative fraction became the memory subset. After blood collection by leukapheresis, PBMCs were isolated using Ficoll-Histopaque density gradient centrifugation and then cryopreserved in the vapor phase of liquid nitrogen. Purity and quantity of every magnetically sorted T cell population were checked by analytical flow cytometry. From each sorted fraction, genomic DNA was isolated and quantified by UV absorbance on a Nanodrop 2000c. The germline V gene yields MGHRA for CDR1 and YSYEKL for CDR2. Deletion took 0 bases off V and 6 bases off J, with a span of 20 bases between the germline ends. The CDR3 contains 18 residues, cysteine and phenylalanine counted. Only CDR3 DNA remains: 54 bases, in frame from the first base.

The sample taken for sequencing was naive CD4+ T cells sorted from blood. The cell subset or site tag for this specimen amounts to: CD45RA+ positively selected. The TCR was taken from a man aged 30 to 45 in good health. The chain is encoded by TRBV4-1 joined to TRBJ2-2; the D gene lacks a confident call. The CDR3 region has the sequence CASSQEFGRARIAGELFF. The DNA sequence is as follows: TGCGCCAGCAGCCAAGAATTCGGACGGGCAAGGATCGCCGGGGAGCTGTTTTTT.